Below are 21 T cell receptor beta chains sequenced from a single sample in a study of blood T cell repertoires in COVID-19. The table came from immunoSEQ multiplex PCR; TCRdb's copy has only in-frame clones and leaves some out. The data contain around 93,000 clones, around nine tenths of them singletons. Sequenced input: peripheral blood. These TCRs come from a man older than 75 with acute or convalescent COVID-19.

The CDR3 bases are TGTGCCAGCAGCCTCGGACAGGGAACTGAAGCTTTCTTT. It codes for CASSLGQGTEAFF. The V gene is TRBV6-5, the J gene TRBJ1-1, with TRBD1 matching 8 bases. CDR3 length equals 13 residues. The V gene's germline CDR1 is MNHEY and CDR2 SVGAGI. The J segment lost 5 bases and the V segment lost 6 bases, leaving 5 bases of the junction unmatched.

V and J are TRBV5-1 and TRBJ1-4, with 7 bases aligning to TRBD1. Germline trimming cut 3 bases from V and 8 bases from J; bases unmatched to any gene: 13. Germline V gene sequence: CDR1 SGHRS, CDR2 YFSETQ. The CDR3 loop spans 16 amino acids. CDR3 bases: TGCGCCAGCAGCTCGGGGACAGCCTCTACTGGGGAAAAACTGTTTTTT. Amino acids: CASSSGTASTGEKLFF.

J is TRBJ1-3 and V is TRBV14; D unclear. The CDR3 spans 16 residues. Trimming removed 0 bases at V and 0 bases at J, with 9 bases between. Germline V CDR1 and CDR2: SGHDN, FVKESK. In DNA form, the CDR3 reads TGTGCCAGCAGCCAAGATCTGGCCCGCTCTGGAAACACCATATATTTT. It codes for CASSQDLARSGNTIYF.

The rearrangement uses TRBV3-1 (or the pseudogene TRBV3-2) and TRBJ1-2; D possibly corresponds to TRBD1 (6 bases). Trimming removed 3 bases from V and 8 bases from J, with 10 bases in between. This CDR3 comprises 12 residues. Per the germline V gene, CDR1 is LGHDT and CDR2 is YNNKEL (reference sequence). Written as DNA, the CDR3 is TGTGCCAGCAGCCAGGGGGCAGGAGGCTACACCTTC. Its translation is CASSQGAGGYTF.

J is TRBJ1-1 and V is TRBV5-1, with unresolved D. Trimming pared 0 bases from V and 1 base from J, leaving 7 bases between. The V gene's germline CDR1 is SGHRS and CDR2 YFSETQ. CDR3 size: 14 residues. CDR3 amino acids: CASSLVAGNTEAFF. The DNA of the CDR3 is TGCGCCAGCAGCTTGGTTGCGGGGAACACTGAAGCTTTCTTT.

The rearrangement joins TRBV5-1 to TRBJ2-3; 8 bases match TRBD2. CDR3 length: 19 residues. CDR1 and CDR2 from the germline V gene are SGHRS and YFSETQ. V dropped 3 bases and J dropped 0; count of bases not matched to a gene: 15. CDR3 DNA sequence: TGCGCCAGCAGCTGGACGAGGGGCGGGGGGACTACTAGCACAGATACGCAGTATTTT. This codes for CASSWTRGGGTTSTDTQYF. Filled out from reference TRBV5-1 and TRBJ2-3, the complete variable domain reads KAGVTQTPRYLIKTRGQQVTLSCSPISGHRSVSWYQQTPGQGLQFLFEYFSETQRNKGNFPGRFSGRQFSNSRSEMNVSTLELGDSALYLCASSWTRGGGTTSTDTQYFGPGTRLTVL.

This chain connects TRBV5-5 to TRBJ2-6; TRBD1 might be the D (6 bases). Trimming stripped 4 bases from V and 0 bases from J, with 17 bases between. Germline V lookup: CDR1 SGHKS, CDR2 YYEKEE (reference sequence). The CDR3 length is 18 residues. The CDR3 region is CASSVRLTGISGANVLTF. In DNA form, the CDR3 reads TGTGCCAGCAGCGTACGTCTGACAGGTATCTCTGGGGCCAACGTCCTGACTTTC.

This chain links TRBV5-4 with TRBJ1-1, with TRBD1 matching 8 bases. The germline CDR1 and CDR2 sequences are SGHNT and YYREEE (reference sequence). V shed 0 bases, J shed 2 bases, and the junction held 6 bases outside the gene matches. The CDR3 is made up of 16 amino acids. The CDR3 reads CASSLGQGSLNTEAFF. The CDR3 region has the DNA TGTGCCAGCAGCTTGGGACAGGGGTCCCTAAACACTGAAGCTTTCTTT.

In this sample, this clone turned up once. The V gene is TRBV6-2 or TRBV6-3, the J gene TRBJ2-3; 10 bases align to TRBD2. This CDR3 spans 17 amino acids. The germline V gene has CDR1 MNHEY and CDR2 SVGEGT. Losses at the gene ends were 6 bases for V and 4 bases for J; bases not matched to a gene: 13. CDR3 DNA: TGTGCCAGCAGCTCGGGCGCCGCTAGCGGGAGATCAGATACGCAGTATTTT. It translates to CASSSGAASGRSDTQYF.

In its sample, this clone was seen a few times. This chain uses TRBV11-3 with TRBJ1-1; possibly TRBD1 for D (5 bases). The CDR3 consists of 13 residues. V was trimmed by 0 bases and J by 11 bases, leaving 13 bases between them. CDR1 and CDR2 (germline): SGHNT, YENEEA. The CDR3 region has the DNA TGTGCCAGCAGCTTAGATCCGAGCGGGGGGGCTTTCTTT. It specifies CASSLDPSGGAFF. Full variable domain (missing parts from reference TRBV11-3 and TRBJ1-1): EAGVVQSPRYKIIEKKQPVAFWCNPISGHNTLYWYLQNLGQGPELLIRYENEEAVDDSQLPKDRFSAERLKGVDSTLKIQPAELGDSAVYLCASSLDPSGGAFFGQGTRLTVV.

This clone was detected a few times. This chain connects TRBV7-6 to TRBJ1-5; weak D call: TRBD1 (6 bases). Germline CDR1 SGHVS, CDR2 FNYEAQ. V lost 5 bases and J 7 bases, leaving 15 bases between the germline ends. The CDR3 contains 14 residues. CDR3 sequence (DNA): TGTGCCAGCAGCCAGGGGAGTCTCGGGCAGCCCCAGCATTTT. It translates to CASSQGSLGQPQHF.

The V and J genes are TRBV7-9 and TRBJ1-2, with 9 positions matching TRBD1. The germline gives CDR1 SEHNR, CDR2 FQNEAQ (reference sequence). The trim removed 1 base at V and 5 bases at J, leaving 5 bases unmatched. The length of the CDR3 is 15 residues. The CDR3 DNA reads TGTGCCAGCAGCTTAGTACAGGGGGCGCATTATGGCTACACCTTC. Its translation: CASSLVQGAHYGYTF.

V usage is TRBV25-1 and J usage is TRBJ1-1; 10 positions agree with TRBD1. CDR1 is MGHDK, CDR2 SYGVNS, per germline. Trimming removed 4 bases from V and 5 bases from J; junction bases left unmatched: 7. This CDR3 region has 15 residues. The CDR3, as DNA: TGTGCCAGCAGTGCCCCGGACAGGGGGAAAACTGAAGCTTTCTTT. It translates to CASSAPDRGKTEAFF.

The chain recombines TRBV18 with TRBJ2-7; TRBD2 agrees at 8 bases. This CDR3 is built from 15 residues. Trimming took 0 bases from V and 7 from J; bases not matched to a gene: 8. Germline V gives CDR1 KGHSH, CDR2 LQKENI. CDR3 sequence: CASSPPGGRNREQYF. The CDR3 DNA follows: TGTGCCAGCTCACCACCTGGCGGGAGGAATCGGGAGCAGTACTTC. The complete variable domain, with remaining parts taken from reference TRBV18 and TRBJ2-7, reads NAGVMQNPRHLVRRRGQEARLRCSPMKGHSHVYWYRQLPEEGLKFMVYLQKENIIDESGMPKERFSAEFPKEGPSILRIQQVVRGDSAAYFCASSPPGGRNREQYFGPGTRLTVT.

The chain combines TRBV27 with TRBJ1-6; no reliable D call. Germline CDR1 MNHEY, CDR2 SMNVEV (reference sequence). The CDR3 is 14 amino acids. The V and J ends lost 6 bases and 3 bases respectively, with 9 bases between them. CDR3 residues: CASSPQFYNSPLHF. The DNA for the CDR3 is TGTGCCAGCAGCCCACAATTCTATAATTCACCCCTCCACTTT.

The chain links TRBV20-1 to TRBJ1-1, with unresolved D. Trimming took 3 bases from V and 7 from J, leaving 12 bases between them. Germline CDR1 reads DFQATT; CDR2 reads SNEGSKA (reference sequence). This CDR3 contains 12 residues. CDR3: CSASNTRFEAFF. CDR3 DNA sequence: TGCAGTGCTAGTAACACCCGCTTTGAAGCTTTCTTT.

This chain uses TRBV18 with TRBJ2-5; 10 bases fit TRBD2. In germline, CDR1 is KGHSH, CDR2 LQKENI. V dropped 5 bases and J dropped 5; count of bases not matched to a gene: 8. The CDR3 extends over 15 amino acids. The CDR3 sequence is CASSSLAGVRETQYF. The CDR3 coding sequence is TGTGCCAGCTCATCCCTAGCGGGGGTGAGGGAGACCCAGTACTTC.

The chain carries TRBV6-5 and TRBJ2-7; perhaps TRBD1 as D (6 bases). V was pared by 5 bases and J by 5 bases, with 13 bases between. CDR3 size: 13 residues. CDR1 is MNHEY, CDR2 SVGAGI, per germline. The CDR3 loop is CASSRDKRNEQYF. The CDR3 nucleotides are TGTGCCAGCAGTCGGGACAAGCGAAACGAGCAGTACTTC.

The table lists this clone with a count of one. This chain connects TRBV6-6 to TRBJ1-5, with a weak D call TRBD1 (6 bases). Trimming left V 2 bases short and J 5 bases short, with 13 bases between. Germline values: CDR1 MNHNY, CDR2 SVGAGI (reference sequence). The CDR3 has 15 amino acids. The CDR3, as DNA: TGTGCCAGCAGTTACAACAGGGAAAGGGATCAGCCCCAGCATTTT. The encoded protein is CASSYNRERDQPQHF.

The chain links TRBV25-1 to TRBJ2-3; 8 bases line up with TRBD2. Trimming took 2 bases from V and 1 from J; bases not matched to a gene: 2. CDR1 is MGHDK, CDR2 SYGVNS, per germline. This CDR3 is built from 15 residues. CDR3 protein: CASSEKRERTDTQYF. CDR3 sequence (DNA): TGTGCCAGCAGTGAAAAGCGGGAGCGCACAGATACGCAGTATTTT.

The V call is TRBV5-5, the J call TRBJ1-4, with a tentative D call TRBD1 (6 bases). The CDR3 sequence is 16 residues long. Trimming took 4 bases from V and 0 from J, leaving 13 bases between them. CDR1 SGHKS and CDR2 YYEKEE come from the germline V gene (reference sequence). In nucleotides, the CDR3 is TGTGCCAGCAGCAACAGGGTTTTAGCAACTAATGAAAAACTGTTTTTT. As protein: CASSNRVLATNEKLFF.